This T cell receptor (beta chain) was identified during a study of neoadjuvant anti-PD-1 for oral cavity cancer. Findings of the study overall: Treg/Th17 ratio rose with pretreatment blood and fell with post-treatment tumor TCRbeta clonality.

Using immunoSEQ multiplex PCR, the repertoire was profiled, and TCRdb retains in-frame clones only, with some absent. The data show about 16,000 clones, with about 64% seen just once and about 3% held by the top ten. To note about this clone: Its antigen is unidentified.

In germline, CDR1 is GTSNPN, CDR2 SVGIG (reference sequence). This CDR3 is built from 13 residues. The ends were cut back, 0 bases at V and 4 bases at J, with 6 bases in the middle. Blood cells were analyzed directly, without culture or expansion. The sequencing used PBMCs, collected before nivolumab (anti-PD-1) treatment. This receptor was taken from a person aged 40 to 85 with oral cavity squamous cell carcinoma. The chain couples TRBV30 to TRBJ2-2; D gene unclear. CDR3 in DNA: TGTGCCTGGAGTGTAGGCGGCACCGGGGAGCTGTTTTTT. Amino acid sequence: CAWSVGGTGELFF.